This T cell receptor beta chain derives from a study of shared clonotypes between healthy human individuals. General study points: Compared with memory subsets, naive subsets generally had larger estimated richness. Sharing across a few donors was seen in around 5% of naive CD4 clonotypes.

This CDR3 contains 12 residues. Between the trimmed V and J ends, which lost 6 bases and 3 bases, there was a span of 6 bases. Germline V gene lookup returns CDR1 SGHAT and CDR2 FQNNGV. TCRdb keeps only in-frame clones here, not all; method: immunoSEQ multiplex PCR. The sample includes 2 million to 3 million clones, approximately 92% seen only once; the top ten take over 0.12%. Healthy HIV-negative adults with no recent acute infections or vaccinations were recruited as donors. Points on this clone: The antigen remains unidentified.

The receptor was isolated from a man between 18 and 29 years old in good health. The sample comprised naive CD4+ T cells sorted from blood. Subset here: CD45RA+ positively selected. The chain links TRBV11-2 to TRBJ1-5; D remains unclear. The CDR3, as DNA: TGTGCCAGCAGGGGCCCCAATCAGCCCCAGCATTTT. It encodes CASRGPNQPQHF.